This T cell receptor (beta chain) derives from a study of blood T cell repertoires in COVID-19. At the level of the study: Collection of acute and convalescent COVID-19 samples took place in the United States, Italy and Spain. Nucleic acid was either cDNA or gDNA, and it came from T cells, B-cell-depleted T cells, or PBMCs.

The trim removed 1 base at V and 6 bases at J, leaving 16 bases unmatched. Germline assignment: CDR1 LGHDT and CDR2 YNNKEL (reference sequence). CDR3 size: 18 residues. Methods used by the authors: Reference gene primer amplification gave estimated nucleated cell counts. Sequenced by immunoSEQ multiplex PCR; TCRdb stores in-frame clones only, minus some. The V and J calls and the clone size are those of that table, but D and trimming were determined from the DNA. This table holds 360,000 or so clones, around 90% found once. The source of this sequence is a man between 18 and 29 years old with active or convalescent COVID-19. Sequencing was done on a sample of peripheral blood. The J gene is TRBJ2-7, the V gene TRBV3-1 (or the pseudogene TRBV3-2); TRBD1 agrees at 9 bases. The CDR3, as DNA: TGTGCCAGCAGCCAAGTTATCGAGACAGGGGGAACTAGGGGCGAGCAGTACTTC. Protein: CASSQVIETGGTRGEQYF.